Listed here is a single T cell receptor (beta chain). As yet, its antigen is unknown. These data are taken from a study of cytomegalovirus exposure and HLA in healthy donors. Findings of the study overall: Apart from CMV serostatus, no immune exposure information was available. The study assumed roughly uniform donor sequencing depth for presence/absence analyses. In vitro assays verified that three CMV-associated chains recognized CMV antigens specifically.

PCR primers comprised 60 Vbeta and 13 Jbeta primers. Only in-frame clones appear in the TCRdb table, and some are missing; sequencing was by immunoSEQ multiplex PCR. The profile shows more than 100,000 clones, roughly three quarters of them singletons. This CDR3 spans 16 amino acids. The germline V gene has CDR1 MNHNS and CDR2 SASEGT. J lost 4 bases, V lost 4 bases, and 12 bases had no gene match. Healthy donors of bone marrow made up the group. Sequencing used PBMCs. V is TRBV6-1 and J is TRBJ1-1, with 7 bases matching TRBD1. The origin of this receptor is a man between 45 and 60 years old in good health and CMV-seropositive. CDR3 residues: CASSGRQGEAFTEAFF. CDR3 in DNA: TGTGCCAGCAGTGGACGACAGGGAGAGGCGTTCACTGAAGCTTTCTTT.